These T cell receptor beta chains were read from a single sample in a study of blood T cell repertoires in COVID-19. Only in-frame clones appear in the TCRdb table, and some are missing; sequencing was by immunoSEQ multiplex PCR. This repertoire shows roughly 200,000 clones, about 81% found once; its top ten account for 12%. Sequenced material: peripheral blood. Every receptor here comes from an elderly woman with COVID-19, enrolled during active disease. Each CDR3 is given with its conserved first and last residue. The D gene is left open where the match is weak. Expanded clones are given a class, and other clones once, few, many or no size at all.

v_call,clone_size,j_call,d_call,cdr3_aa,cdr3_nt
TRBV27,NA,TRBJ1-1,TRBD1,CASSPPGQVTGAFF,TGTGCCAGCAGTCCACCGGGACAGGTGACTGGAGCTTTCTTT
TRBV19,NA,TRBJ2-1,TRBD1,CASSTGTGNFEQFF,TGTGCCAGTAGTACCGGGACAGGGAATTTTGAGCAGTTCTTC
TRBV11-2,NA,TRBJ2-7,TRBD2,CASSLISGRAAEQYF,TGTGCCAGCAGCTTGATAAGCGGGAGGGCCGCCGAGCAGTACTTC
TRBV28,NA,TRBJ1-2,NA,CASSLGSNGYTF,TGTGCCAGCAGTTTGGGCTCTAACGGCTACACCTTC
TRBV18,NA,TRBJ2-7,TRBD1,CASSPIGTGYEQYF,TGTGCCAGCTCCCCTATAGGGACAGGCTACGAGCAGTACTTC
TRBV28,NA,TRBJ1-2,TRBD1,CASSLDRVANYGYTF,TGTGCCAGCAGTCTGGACAGGGTAGCTAACTATGGCTACACCTTC
TRBV7-9,NA,TRBJ2-7,NA,CASSLMASSYEQYF,TGTGCCAGCAGCTTAATGGCTAGCTCCTACGAGCAGTACTTC
TRBV11-2,NA,TRBJ2-1,TRBD2,CASSLVYQRGAVNEQFF,TGTGCCAGCAGCTTAGTTTACCAGCGGGGGGCCGTGAATGAGCAGTTCTTC
TRBV7-9,NA,TRBJ2-3,TRBD2,CASSLDPTLAGDSTDTQYF,TGTGCCAGCAGCTTAGACCCTACGCTAGCGGGGGACAGCACAGATACGCAGTATTTT
TRBV2,NA,TRBJ2-3,TRBD2,CASSEALRASGGTDTQYF,TGTGCCAGCAGTGAAGCGCTTCGGGCTAGCGGGGGAACAGATACGCAGTATTTT
TRBV18,NA,TRBJ2-3,TRBD2,CASSPASSGGLADTQYF,TGTGCCAGCTCACCCGCCTCTAGCGGGGGCCTCGCAGATACGCAGTATTTT
TRBV7-2,NA,TRBJ2-3,NA,CASSLGAYTDTQYF,TGTGCCAGCAGCTTAGGGGCGTACACAGATACGCAGTATTTT
TRBV7-2,once,TRBJ2-7,TRBD2,CASSLGTSSYEQYF,TGTGCCAGCAGTCTTGGGACTAGCTCCTACGAGCAGTACTTC